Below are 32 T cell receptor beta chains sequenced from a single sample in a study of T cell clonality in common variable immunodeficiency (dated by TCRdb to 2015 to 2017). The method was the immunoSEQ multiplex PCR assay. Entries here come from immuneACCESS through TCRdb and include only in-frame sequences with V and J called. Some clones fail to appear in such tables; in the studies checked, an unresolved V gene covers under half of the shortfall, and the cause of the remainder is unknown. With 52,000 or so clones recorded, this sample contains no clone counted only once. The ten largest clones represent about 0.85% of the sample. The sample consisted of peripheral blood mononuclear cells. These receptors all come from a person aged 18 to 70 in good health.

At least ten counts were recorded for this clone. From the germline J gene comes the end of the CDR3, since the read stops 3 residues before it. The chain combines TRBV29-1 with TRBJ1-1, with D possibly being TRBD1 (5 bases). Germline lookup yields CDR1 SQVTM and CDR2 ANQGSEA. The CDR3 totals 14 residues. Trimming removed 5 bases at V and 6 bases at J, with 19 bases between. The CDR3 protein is CSVLEGNWGAEAFF. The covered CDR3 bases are TGCAGCGTTCTCGAGGGGAACTGGGGAGCTGAA.

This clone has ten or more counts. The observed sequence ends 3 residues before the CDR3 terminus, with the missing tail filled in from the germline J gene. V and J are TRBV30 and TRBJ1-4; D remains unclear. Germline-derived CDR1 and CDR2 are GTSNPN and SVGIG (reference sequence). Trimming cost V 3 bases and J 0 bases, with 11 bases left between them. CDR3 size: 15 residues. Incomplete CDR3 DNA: TGTGCCTGGAGGGCTCCGATTTCAACTAATGAAAAA. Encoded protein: CAWRAPISTNEK. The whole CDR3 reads CAWRAPISTNEKLFF.

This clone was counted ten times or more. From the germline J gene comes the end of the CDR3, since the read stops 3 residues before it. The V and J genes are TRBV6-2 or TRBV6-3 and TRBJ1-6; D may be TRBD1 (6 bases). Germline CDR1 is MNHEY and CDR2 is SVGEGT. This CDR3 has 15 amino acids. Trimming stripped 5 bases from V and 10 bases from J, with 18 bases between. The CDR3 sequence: CASSQGTAGRSPLHF. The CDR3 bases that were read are TGTGCCAGCAGTCAGGGGACGGCCGGGCGGTCACCC.

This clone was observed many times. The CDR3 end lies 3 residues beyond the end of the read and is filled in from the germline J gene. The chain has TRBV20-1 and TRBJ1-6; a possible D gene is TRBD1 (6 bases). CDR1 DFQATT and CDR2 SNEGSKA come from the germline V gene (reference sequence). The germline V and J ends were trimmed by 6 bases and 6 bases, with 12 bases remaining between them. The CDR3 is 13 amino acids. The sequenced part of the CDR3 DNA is TGCAGTGCAAGGACAGACTTTAATTCACCC. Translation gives CSARTDFNSP. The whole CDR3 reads CSARTDFNSPLHF.

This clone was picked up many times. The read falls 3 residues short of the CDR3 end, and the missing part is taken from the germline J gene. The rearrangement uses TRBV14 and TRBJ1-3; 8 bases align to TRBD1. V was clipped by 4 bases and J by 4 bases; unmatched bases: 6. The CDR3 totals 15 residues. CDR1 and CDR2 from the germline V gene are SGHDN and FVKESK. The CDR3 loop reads CASSPRTGQGNTIYF. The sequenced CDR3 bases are TGTGCCAGCAGCCCGCGGACAGGGCAAGGAAACACC. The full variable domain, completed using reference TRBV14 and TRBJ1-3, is EAGVTQFPSHSVIEKGQTVTLRCDPISGHDNLYWYRRVMGKEIKFLLHFVKESKQDESGMPNNRFLAERTGGTYSTLKVQPAELEDSGVYFCASSPRTGQGNTIYFGEGSWLTVV.

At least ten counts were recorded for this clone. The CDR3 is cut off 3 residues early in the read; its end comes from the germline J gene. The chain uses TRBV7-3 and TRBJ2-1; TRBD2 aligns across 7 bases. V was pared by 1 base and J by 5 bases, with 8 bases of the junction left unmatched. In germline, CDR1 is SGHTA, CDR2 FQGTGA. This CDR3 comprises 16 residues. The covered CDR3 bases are TGTGCCAGCAGCTTAAGGGGACTAATTGGGGACAATGAG. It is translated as CASSLRGLIGDNE. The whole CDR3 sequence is CASSLRGLIGDNEQFF.

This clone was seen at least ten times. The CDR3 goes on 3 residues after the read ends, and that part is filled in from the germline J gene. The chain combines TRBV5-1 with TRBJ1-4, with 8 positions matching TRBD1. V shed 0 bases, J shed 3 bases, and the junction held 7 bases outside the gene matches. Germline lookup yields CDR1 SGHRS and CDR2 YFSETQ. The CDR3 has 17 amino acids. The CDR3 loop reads CASSLAAGGGSNEKLFF. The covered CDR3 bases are TGCGCCAGCAGCTTGGCGGCAGGGGGCGGATCTAATGAAAAA.

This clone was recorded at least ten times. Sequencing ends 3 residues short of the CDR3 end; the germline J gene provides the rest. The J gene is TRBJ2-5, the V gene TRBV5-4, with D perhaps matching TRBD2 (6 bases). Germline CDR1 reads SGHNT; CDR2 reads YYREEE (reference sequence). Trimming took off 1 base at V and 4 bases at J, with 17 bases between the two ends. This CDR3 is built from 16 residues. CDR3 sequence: CASSLRDSGRLETQYF. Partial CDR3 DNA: TGTGCCAGCAGCTTGAGGGACTCAGGCAGGTTAGAGACC.

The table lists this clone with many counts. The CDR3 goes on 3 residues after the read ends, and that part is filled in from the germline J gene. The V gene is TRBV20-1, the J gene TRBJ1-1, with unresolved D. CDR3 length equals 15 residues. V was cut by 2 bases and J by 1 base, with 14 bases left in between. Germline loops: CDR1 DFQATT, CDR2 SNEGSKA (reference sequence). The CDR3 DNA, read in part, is TGCAGTGCTAGAATTACCGTGGCGGGGAACACTGAA. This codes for CSARITVAGNTE. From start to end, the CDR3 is CSARITVAGNTEAFF.

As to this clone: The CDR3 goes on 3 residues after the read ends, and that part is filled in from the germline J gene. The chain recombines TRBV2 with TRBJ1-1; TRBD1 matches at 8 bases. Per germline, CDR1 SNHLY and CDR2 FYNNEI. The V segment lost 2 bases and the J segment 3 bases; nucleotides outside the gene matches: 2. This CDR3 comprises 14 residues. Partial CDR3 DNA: TGTGCCAGCAGTGAATCAGGGGGCGACACTGAA. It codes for CASSESGGDTE. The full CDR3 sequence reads CASSESGGDTEAFF.

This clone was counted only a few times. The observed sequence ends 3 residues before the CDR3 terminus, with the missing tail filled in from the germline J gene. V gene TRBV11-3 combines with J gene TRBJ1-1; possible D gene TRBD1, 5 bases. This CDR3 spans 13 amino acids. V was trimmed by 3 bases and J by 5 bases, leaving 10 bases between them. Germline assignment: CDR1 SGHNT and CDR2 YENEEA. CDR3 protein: CASSFSGGTEAFF. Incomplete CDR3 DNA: TGTGCCAGCAGCTTTTCGGGGGGGACTGAA.

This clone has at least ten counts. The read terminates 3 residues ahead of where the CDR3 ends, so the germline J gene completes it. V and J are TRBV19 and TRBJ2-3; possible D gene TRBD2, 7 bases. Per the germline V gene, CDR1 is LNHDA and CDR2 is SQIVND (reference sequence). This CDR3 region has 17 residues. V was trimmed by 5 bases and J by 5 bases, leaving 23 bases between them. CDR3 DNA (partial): TGTGCCAGTAGTCCGAGGGGATCGGGGGGCCCCGTAGATACG. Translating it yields CASSPRGSGGPVDT. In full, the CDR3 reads CASSPRGSGGPVDTQYF.

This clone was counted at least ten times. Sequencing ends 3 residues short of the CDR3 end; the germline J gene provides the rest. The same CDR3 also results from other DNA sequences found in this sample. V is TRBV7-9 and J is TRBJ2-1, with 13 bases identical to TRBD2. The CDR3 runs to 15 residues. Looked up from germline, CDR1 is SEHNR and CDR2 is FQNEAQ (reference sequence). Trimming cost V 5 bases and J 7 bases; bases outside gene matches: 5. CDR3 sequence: CASSPRTSGSNEQFF. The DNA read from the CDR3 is TGTGCCAGCAGCCCACGGACTAGCGGGAGTAATGAG.

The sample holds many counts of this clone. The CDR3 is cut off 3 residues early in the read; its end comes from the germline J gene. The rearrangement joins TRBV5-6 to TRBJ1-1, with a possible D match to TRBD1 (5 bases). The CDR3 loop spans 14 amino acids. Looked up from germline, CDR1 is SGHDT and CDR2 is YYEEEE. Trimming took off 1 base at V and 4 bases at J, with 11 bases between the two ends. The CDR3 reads CASSLPGLRTEAFF. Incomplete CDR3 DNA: TGTGCCAGCAGCTTGCCAGGGCTGCGCACTGAA.

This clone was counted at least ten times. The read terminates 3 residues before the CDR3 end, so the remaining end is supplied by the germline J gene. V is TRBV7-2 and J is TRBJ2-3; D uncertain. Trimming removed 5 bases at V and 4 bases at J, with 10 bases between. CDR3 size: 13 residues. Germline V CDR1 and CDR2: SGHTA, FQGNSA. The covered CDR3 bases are TGTGCCAGCAGCCCCCTTATAGCAGATACG. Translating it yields CASSPLIADT. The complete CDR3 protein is CASSPLIADTQYF.

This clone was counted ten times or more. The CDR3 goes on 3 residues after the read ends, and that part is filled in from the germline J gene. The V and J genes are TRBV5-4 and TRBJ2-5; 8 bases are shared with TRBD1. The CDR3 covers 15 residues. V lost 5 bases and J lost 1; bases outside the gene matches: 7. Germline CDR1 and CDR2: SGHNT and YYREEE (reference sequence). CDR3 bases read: TGTGCCAGCAGAAGGACAGGGTTGATCCAAGAGACC. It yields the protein CASRRTGLIQET. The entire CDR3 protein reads CASRRTGLIQETQYF.

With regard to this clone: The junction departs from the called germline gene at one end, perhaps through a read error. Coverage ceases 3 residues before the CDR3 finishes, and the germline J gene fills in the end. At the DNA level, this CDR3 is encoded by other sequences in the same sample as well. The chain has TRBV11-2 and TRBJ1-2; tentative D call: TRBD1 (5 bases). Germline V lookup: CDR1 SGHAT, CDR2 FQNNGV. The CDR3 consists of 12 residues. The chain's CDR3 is CASSATAYGYTF. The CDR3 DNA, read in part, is TGTGCCAGCAGCGCGACAGCCTATGGT.

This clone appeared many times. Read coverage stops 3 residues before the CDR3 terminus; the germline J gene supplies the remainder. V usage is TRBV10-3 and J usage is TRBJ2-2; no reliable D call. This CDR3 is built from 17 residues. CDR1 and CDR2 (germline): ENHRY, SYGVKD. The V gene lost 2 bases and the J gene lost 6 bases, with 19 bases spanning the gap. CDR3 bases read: TGTGCCATCAGTGAGCCAGACACGTTTCGGAATCCCGGGGAG. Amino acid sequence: CAISEPDTFRNPGE. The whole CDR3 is CAISEPDTFRNPGELFF.

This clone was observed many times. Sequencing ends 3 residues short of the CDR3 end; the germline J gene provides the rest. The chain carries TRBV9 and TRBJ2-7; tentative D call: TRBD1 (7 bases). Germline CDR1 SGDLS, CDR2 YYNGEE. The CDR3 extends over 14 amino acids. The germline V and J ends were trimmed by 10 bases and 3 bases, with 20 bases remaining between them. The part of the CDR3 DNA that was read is TGTGCCCGGGGGAGGCAGGGGGATGTCTACGAG. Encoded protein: CARGRQGDVYE. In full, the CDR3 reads CARGRQGDVYEQYF.

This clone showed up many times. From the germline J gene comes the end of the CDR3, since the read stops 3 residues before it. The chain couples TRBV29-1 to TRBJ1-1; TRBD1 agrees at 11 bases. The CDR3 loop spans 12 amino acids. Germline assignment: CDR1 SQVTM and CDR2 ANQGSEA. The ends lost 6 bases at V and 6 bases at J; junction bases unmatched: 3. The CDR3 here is CSVRGQGAEAFF. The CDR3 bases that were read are TGCAGCGTCCGGGGACAGGGGGCTGAA.

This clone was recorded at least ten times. The CDR3 is CSARDLQVKSNYGYTF. The CDR3 DNA, read in part, is TGCAGTGCTAGAGATCTCCAGGTGAAGTCTAACTATGGC. J is TRBJ1-2 and V is TRBV20-1, with D uncertain. With the read ending 3 residues before the CDR3 end, the germline J gene is used to fill in that end. Germline-derived CDR1 and CDR2 are DFQATT and SNEGSKA (reference sequence). The CDR3 extends over 16 amino acids. The germline V and J ends were trimmed by 0 bases and 0 bases, with 14 bases remaining between them.

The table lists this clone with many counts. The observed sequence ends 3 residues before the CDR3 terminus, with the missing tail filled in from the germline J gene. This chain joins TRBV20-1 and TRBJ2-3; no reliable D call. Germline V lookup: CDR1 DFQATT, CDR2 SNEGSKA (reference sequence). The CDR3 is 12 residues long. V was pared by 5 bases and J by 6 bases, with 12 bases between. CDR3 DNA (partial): TGCAGTGCTCGGTACCCCCCGGATACG. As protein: CSARYPPDT. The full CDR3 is CSARYPPDTQYF.

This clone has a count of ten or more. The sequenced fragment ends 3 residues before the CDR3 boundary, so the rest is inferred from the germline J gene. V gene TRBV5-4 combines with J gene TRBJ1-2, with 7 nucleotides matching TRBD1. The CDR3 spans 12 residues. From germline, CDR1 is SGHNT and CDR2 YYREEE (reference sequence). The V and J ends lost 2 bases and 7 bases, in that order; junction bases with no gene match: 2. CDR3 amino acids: CASSFQGGGYTF. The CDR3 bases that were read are TGTGCCAGCAGCTTTCAGGGGGGTGGC.

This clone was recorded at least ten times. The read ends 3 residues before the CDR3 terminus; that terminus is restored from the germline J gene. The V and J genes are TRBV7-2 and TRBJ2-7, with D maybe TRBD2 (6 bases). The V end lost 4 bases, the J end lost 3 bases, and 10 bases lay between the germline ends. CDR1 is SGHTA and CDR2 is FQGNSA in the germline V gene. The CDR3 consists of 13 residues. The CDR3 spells CASSSPTSYEQYF. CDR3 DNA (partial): TGTGCCAGCAGCTCCCCGACTAGCTACGAG.

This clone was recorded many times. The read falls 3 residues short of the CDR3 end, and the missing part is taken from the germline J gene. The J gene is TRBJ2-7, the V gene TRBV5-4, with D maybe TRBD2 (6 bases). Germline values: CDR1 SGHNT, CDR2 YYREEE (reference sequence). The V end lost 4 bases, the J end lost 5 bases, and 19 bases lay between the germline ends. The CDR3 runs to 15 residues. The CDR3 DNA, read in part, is TGTGCCAGCAGCCCCTTAGGGTTAGCGGTGGACGAG. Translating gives CASSPLGLAVDE. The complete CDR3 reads CASSPLGLAVDEQYF.

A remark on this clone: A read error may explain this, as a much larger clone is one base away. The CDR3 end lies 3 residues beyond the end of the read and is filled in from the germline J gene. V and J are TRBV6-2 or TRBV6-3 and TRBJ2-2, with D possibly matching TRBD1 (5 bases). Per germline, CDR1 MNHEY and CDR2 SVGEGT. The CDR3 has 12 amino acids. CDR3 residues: CASKGGANVLFF. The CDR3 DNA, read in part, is TGTGCCAGCAAAGGTGGGGCCAACGTG.

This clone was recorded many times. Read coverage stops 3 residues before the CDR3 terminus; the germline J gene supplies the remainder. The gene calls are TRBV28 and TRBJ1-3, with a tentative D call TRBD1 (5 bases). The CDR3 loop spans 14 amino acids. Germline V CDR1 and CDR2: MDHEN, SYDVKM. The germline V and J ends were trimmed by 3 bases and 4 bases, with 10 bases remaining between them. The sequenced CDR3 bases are TGTGCCAGCAGTTTTCGGACACTCGGAAACACC. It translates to CASSFRTLGNT. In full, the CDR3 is CASSFRTLGNTIYF.

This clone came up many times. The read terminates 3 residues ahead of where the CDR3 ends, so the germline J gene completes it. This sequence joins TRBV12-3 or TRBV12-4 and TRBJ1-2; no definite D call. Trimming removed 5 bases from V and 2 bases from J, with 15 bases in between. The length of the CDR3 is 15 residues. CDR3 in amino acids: CASSATTVGNYGYTF. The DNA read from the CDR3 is TGTGCCAGCAGTGCTACCACAGTTGGAAACTATGGC.

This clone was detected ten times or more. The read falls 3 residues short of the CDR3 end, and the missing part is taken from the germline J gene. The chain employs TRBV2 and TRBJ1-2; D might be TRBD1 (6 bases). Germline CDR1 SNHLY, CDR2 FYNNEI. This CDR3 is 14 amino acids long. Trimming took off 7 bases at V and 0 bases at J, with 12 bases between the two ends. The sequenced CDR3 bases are TGTGCCAGCACAGGGGACACTACTAACTATGGC. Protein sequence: CASTGDTTNYG. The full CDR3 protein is CASTGDTTNYGYTF.

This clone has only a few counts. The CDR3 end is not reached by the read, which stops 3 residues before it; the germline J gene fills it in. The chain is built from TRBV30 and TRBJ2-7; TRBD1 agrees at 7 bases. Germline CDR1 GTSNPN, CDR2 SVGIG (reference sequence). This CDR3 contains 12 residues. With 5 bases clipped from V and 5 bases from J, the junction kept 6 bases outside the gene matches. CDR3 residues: CAWSTGTHEQYF. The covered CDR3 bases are TGTGCCTGGTCGACAGGGACCCACGAG.

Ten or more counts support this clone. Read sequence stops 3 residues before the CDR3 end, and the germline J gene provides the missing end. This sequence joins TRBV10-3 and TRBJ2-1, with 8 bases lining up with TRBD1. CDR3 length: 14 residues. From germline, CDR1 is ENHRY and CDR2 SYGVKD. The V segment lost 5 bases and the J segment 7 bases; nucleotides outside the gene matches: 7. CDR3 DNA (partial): TGTGCCATCAGTCCAGGACAGGGAAATAATGAG. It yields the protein CAISPGQGNNE. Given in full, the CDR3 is CAISPGQGNNEQFF.

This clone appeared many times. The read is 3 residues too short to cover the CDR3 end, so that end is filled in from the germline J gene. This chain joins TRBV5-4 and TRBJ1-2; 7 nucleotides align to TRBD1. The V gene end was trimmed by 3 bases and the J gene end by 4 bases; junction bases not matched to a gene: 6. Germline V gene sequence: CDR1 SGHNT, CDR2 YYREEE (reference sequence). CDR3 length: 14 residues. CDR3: CASSSGTAPYGYTF. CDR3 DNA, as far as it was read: TGTGCCAGCAGCTCCGGGACAGCCCCCTATGGC.